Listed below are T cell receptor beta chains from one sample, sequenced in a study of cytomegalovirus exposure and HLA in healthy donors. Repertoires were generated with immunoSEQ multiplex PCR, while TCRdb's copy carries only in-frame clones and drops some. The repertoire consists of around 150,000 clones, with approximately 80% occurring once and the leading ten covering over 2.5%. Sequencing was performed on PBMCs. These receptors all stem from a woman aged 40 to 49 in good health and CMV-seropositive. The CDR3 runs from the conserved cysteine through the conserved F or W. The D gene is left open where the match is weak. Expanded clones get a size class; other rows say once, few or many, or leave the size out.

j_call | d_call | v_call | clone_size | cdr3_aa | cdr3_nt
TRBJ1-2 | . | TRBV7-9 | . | CASSLRISWQELGYTF | TGTGCCAGCAGCTTAAGAATTTCGTGGCAGGAACTCGGCTACACCTTC
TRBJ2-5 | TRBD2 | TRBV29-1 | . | CSVPAGGGETQYF | TGCAGCGTGCCGGCGGGAGGGGGGGAGACCCAGTACTTC
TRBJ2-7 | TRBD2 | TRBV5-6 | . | CASSQPRAGGMYEQYF | TGTGCCAGCAGCCAACCGAGAGCGGGGGGGATGTACGAGCAGTACTTC
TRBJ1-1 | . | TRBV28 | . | CASSLGSGYRAEAFF | TGTGCCAGCAGTTTAGGATCAGGCTACCGAGCTGAAGCTTTCTTT
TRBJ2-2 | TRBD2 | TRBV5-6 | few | CASSLGLAGFTGELFF | TGTGCCAGCAGCTTGGGACTAGCGGGATTCACCGGGGAGCTGTTTTTT
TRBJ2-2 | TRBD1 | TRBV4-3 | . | CASSIGGVGSGELFF | TGCGCCAGCAGTATAGGGGGCGTGGGATCCGGGGAGCTGTTTTTT
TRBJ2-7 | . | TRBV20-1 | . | CSARGQYEQYF | TGCAGTGCTAGAGGACAATACGAGCAGTACTTC
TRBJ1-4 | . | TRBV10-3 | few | CAISKGGLNEKLFF | TGTGCCATCAGTAAGGGCGGACTGAATGAAAAACTGTTTTTT
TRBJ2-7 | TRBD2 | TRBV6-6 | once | CASSYEGTSSYEQYF | TGTGCCAGCAGTTACGAAGGGACTAGTTCCTACGAGCAGTACTTC
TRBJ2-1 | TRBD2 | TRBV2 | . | CASRSPSGRPLRQFF | TGTGCCAGCAGGTCCCCTAGCGGGAGACCCCTAAGGCAGTTCTTC
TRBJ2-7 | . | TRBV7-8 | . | CASSLDYYEQYF | TGTGCCAGCAGCTTGGACTACTACGAGCAGTACTTC
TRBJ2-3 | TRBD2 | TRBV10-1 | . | CASSLIAGGPSDTQYF | TGCGCCAGCAGCCTAATAGCGGGAGGGCCGTCAGATACGCAGTATTTT
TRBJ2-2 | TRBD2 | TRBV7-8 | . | CASSLLGLAGGTAPGELFF | TGTGCCAGCAGCTTATTGGGACTAGCGGGGGGGACCGCCCCCGGGGAGCTGTTTTTT
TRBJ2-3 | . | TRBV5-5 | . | CASSLDSPATDTQYF | TGTGCCAGCAGCTTGGACAGTCCCGCCACAGATACGCAGTATTTT
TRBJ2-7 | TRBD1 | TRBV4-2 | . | CASSQDLRQGREQYF | TGTGCCAGCAGCCAAGATTTGAGACAGGGTCGTGAGCAGTACTTC
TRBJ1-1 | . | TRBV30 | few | CAVTGRDQQGEAFF | TGTGCCGTCACGGGGAGGGACCAGCAAGGGGAAGCTTTCTTT
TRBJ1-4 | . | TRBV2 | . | CASTGSDEKLFF | TGTGCCAGCACAGGGTCGGATGAAAAACTGTTTTTT
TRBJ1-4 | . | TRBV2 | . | CASHSRATVTNEKLFF | TGTGCCAGCCATAGCAGGGCGACGGTGACTAATGAAAAACTGTTTTTT
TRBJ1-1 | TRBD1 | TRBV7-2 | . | CASSWTGKTEAFF | TGTGCCAGCAGCTGGACAGGGAAAACTGAAGCTTTCTTT
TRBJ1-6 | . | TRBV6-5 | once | CASSYNRARSPLHF | TGTGCCAGCAGTTACAACAGGGCTAGATCACCCCTCCACTTT
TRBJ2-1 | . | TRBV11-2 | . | CASSLLRERGEQFF | TGTGCCAGCAGCTTATTGCGGGAGAGGGGGGAGCAGTTCTTC
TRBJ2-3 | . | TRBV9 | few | CASSPGESTDTQYF | TGTGCCAGCAGCCCTGGGGAGAGCACAGATACGCAGTATTTT
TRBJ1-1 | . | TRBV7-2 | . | CASSTESLIAFF | TGTGCCAGCAGCACGGAGAGTTTGATAGCTTTCTTT
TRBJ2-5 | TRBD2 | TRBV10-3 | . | CAISEGSGGYQETQYF | TGTGCCATCAGTGAAGGGAGCGGGGGATACCAAGAGACCCAGTACTTC
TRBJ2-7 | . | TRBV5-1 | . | CASSLGGATGPIYEQYF | TGCGCCAGCAGCTTGGGGGGGGCGACAGGGCCAATCTACGAGCAGTACTTC
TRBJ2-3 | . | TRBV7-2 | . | CASSGNTDTQYF | TGTGCCAGCAGTGGCAACACAGATACGCAGTATTTT
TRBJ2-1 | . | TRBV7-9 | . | CASSLGQGTYNGQFF | TGTGCCAGCAGCTTGGGTCAGGGGACCTACAATGGGCAGTTCTTC
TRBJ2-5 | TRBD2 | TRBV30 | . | CAWRVAGPQYF | TGTGCCTGGAGGGTAGCGGGGCCCCAGTACTTC
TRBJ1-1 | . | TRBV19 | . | CASTNGKSPNTEAFF | TGTGCCAGTACCAACGGGAAAAGTCCGAACACTGAAGCTTTCTTT
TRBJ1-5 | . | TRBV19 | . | CTSSDQAHQPQHF | TGTACCAGTAGTGATCAGGCCCATCAGCCCCAGCATTTT
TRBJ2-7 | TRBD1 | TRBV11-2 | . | CASSLKGASYEQYF | TGTGCCAGCAGCTTAAAGGGGGCGTCCTACGAGCAGTACTTC
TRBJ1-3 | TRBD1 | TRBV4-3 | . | CASSQEPGTGNSGNTIYF | TGCGCCAGCAGCCAAGAACCCGGGACAGGGAACTCTGGAAACACCATATATTTT
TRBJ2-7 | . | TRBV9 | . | CASSVAATRTYEQYF | TGTGCCAGCAGCGTAGCTGCGACTAGAACCTACGAGCAGTACTTC
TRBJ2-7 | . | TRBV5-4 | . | CASSLPGTPHEQYF | TGTGCCAGCAGCCTTCCCGGGACTCCCCACGAGCAGTACTTC
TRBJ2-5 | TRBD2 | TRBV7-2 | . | CASSQAVTSEQETQYF | TGTGCCAGCAGCCAAGCGGTAACTAGCGAGCAAGAGACCCAGTACTTC
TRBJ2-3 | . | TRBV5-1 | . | CASSLEGQFSDTQYF | TGCGCCAGCAGCTTGGAGGGACAATTTTCAGATACGCAGTATTTT
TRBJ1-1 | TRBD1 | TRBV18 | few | CASSPLQGEYTEAFF | TGTGCCAGCTCACCTCTACAGGGGGAGTACACTGAAGCTTTCTTT
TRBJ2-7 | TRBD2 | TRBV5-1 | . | CASSPGTSPNYEQYF | TGCGCCAGCAGCCCCGGGACTAGCCCGAATTACGAGCAGTACTTC
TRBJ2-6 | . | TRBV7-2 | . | CASSLDGSGANVLTF | TGTGCCAGCAGCTTAGATGGCAGTGGGGCCAACGTCCTGACTTTC
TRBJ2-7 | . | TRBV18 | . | CASSPPRDRDEQYF | TGTGCCAGCTCACCACCCCGGGATCGGGACGAGCAGTACTTC
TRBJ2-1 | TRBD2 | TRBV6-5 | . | CASRGLAGVGNEQFF | TGTGCCAGCAGGGGACTAGCGGGGGTTGGAAATGAGCAGTTCTTC
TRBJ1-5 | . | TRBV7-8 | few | CASSLERGMHQPQHF | TGTGCCAGCAGCTTAGAAAGGGGGATGCATCAGCCCCAGCATTTT
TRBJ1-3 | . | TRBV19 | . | CASSLFRNTIYF | TGTGCCAGTAGCCTATTCCGAAACACCATATATTTT
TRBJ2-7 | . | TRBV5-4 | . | CASSLHGDSYEQYF | TGTGCCAGCAGCTTGCACGGGGACTCCTACGAGCAGTACTTC
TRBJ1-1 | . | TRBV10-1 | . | CASSGREGAEAFF | TGCGCCAGCAGTGGCAGGGAAGGGGCTGAAGCTTTCTTT
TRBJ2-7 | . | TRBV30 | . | CAWSDSAYEQYF | TGTGCCTGGAGTGATAGCGCCTACGAGCAGTACTTC
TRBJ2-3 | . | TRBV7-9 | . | CASSTGVLEGTDTQYF | TGTGCCAGCAGCACGGGAGTCCTCGAGGGCACAGATACGCAGTATTTT
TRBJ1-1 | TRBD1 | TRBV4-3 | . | CASSQDLVYGAGGTEAFF | TGCGCCAGCAGCCAAGATCTAGTGTACGGGGCAGGGGGCACTGAAGCTTTCTTT
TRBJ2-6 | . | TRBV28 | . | CASGVTRRGSGANVLTF | TGTGCCAGCGGTGTTACTCGCCGGGGCTCTGGGGCCAACGTCCTGACTTTC
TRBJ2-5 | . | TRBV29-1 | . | CSVNEGRETQYF | TGCAGCGTTAATGAGGGTAGGGAGACCCAGTACTTC
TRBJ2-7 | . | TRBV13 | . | CASSRDSYEQYF | TGTGCCAGCAGCCGAGACAGTTACGAGCAGTACTTC